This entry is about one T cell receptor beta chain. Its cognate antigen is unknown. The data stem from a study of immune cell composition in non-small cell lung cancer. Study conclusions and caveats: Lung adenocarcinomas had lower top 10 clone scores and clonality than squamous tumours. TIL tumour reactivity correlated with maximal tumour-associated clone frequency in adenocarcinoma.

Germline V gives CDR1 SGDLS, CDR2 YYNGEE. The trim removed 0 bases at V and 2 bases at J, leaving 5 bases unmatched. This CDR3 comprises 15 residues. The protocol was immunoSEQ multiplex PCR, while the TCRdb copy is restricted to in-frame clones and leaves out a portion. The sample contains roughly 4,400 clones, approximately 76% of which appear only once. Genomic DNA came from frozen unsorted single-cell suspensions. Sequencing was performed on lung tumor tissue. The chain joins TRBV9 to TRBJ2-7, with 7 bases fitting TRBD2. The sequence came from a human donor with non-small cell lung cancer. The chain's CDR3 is CASSVDHGTTYEQYF. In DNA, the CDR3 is TGTGCCAGCAGCGTAGATCACGGGACTACCTACGAGCAGTACTTC.